The 27 T cell receptor beta chains listed next were all sequenced from one sample in a study of T cell repertoires in cytomegalovirus infection. In TCRdb, the reads were re-called with MiXCR into one record per CDR3 protein. The repertoire holds 150,000 to 200,000 distinct CDR3 sequences, with 28% as singletons. Specimen: PBMCs. These receptors were collected from a human donor in good health (CMV status not recorded). Some clones in this sample may be carry-over from other donors' samples.

The chain has TRBV11-2 and TRBJ1-1; D gene unclear. CDR3 length equals 14 residues. The germline V and J ends were trimmed by 1 base and 7 bases, with 13 bases remaining between them. Germline values: CDR1 SGHAT, CDR2 FQNNGV. CDR3 sequence: CASSLVKGFGEAFF. In nucleotides, the CDR3 is TGTGCCAGCAGCTTAGTGAAGGGTTTCGGTGAAGCTTTCTTT.

J is TRBJ2-1 and V is TRBV2; D is perhaps TRBD2 (5 bases). Per germline, CDR1 SNHLY and CDR2 FYNNEI. Trimming left V 6 bases short and J 2 bases short, with 11 bases between. This CDR3 is 14 amino acids long. CDR3 sequence (DNA): TGTGCCAGCAGGCCGAACGGGGCCTACAATGAGCAGTTCTTC. Translation: CASRPNGAYNEQFF.

The chain is built from TRBV2 and TRBJ2-5; 9 nucleotides line up with TRBD1. Germline V lookup: CDR1 SNHLY, CDR2 FYNNEI. The CDR3 consists of 14 residues. V was pared by 7 bases and J by 4 bases, with 7 bases of the junction left unmatched. CDR3 sequence reads: CASTRDREGETQYF. DNA for the CDR3: TGTGCCAGCACCAGGGACAGGGAGGGAGAGACCCAGTACTTC.

This clonotype was observed a handful of times. The J gene is TRBJ1-3, the V gene TRBV20-1; 10 positions match TRBD1. V gave up 1 base and J gave up 4 bases; unmatched junction bases: 7. Germline values: CDR1 DFQATT, CDR2 SNEGSKA (reference sequence). This CDR3 has 16 amino acids. CDR3 sequence: CSARAEGGQGGNTIYF. In DNA form, the CDR3 reads TGCAGTGCTAGAGCCGAAGGGGGACAGGGGGGAAACACCATATATTTT.

The rearrangement joins TRBV6-2 or TRBV6-3 to TRBJ1-2, with 7 bases identical to TRBD1. J lost 1 base, V lost 7 bases, and 15 bases had no gene match. This CDR3 comprises 17 residues. Looked up from germline, CDR1 is MNHEY and CDR2 is SVGEGT. The CDR3 DNA reads TGTGCCAGCATCCCGGGAGAGGGGGCTCAGGTTAACTATGGCTACACCTTC. The encoded protein is CASIPGEGAQVNYGYTF.

The V gene is TRBV6-2 or TRBV6-3, the J gene TRBJ2-7, with D possibly matching TRBD1 (5 bases). Trimming pared 7 bases from V and 9 bases from J, leaving 16 bases between. Looked up from germline, CDR1 is MNHEY and CDR2 is SVGEGT. The CDR3 has 12 amino acids. CDR3 sequence (DNA): TGTGCCAGCAACCAGGGCCTACGATCGCAGTACTTC. It encodes CASNQGLRSQYF.

A word on this clonotype: At one end the junction does not follow the germline gene, possibly because of a read error. The V gene is TRBV7-8, the J gene TRBJ1-2, with D uncertain. Germline values: CDR1 SGHVS, CDR2 FQNEAQ. The CDR3 consists of 14 residues. The CDR3 nucleotides are TGTGCCAGCAGCAGGACTGGGTCCCAGTCCCTTTCATTATTC. Its protein product is CASSRTGSQSLSLF.

The V call is TRBV7-2, the J call TRBJ1-4; D is unclear. The germline V gene encodes CDR1 SGHTA and CDR2 FQGNSA. V was clipped by 4 bases and J by 0 bases, with 9 bases between them. The CDR3 contains 15 residues. CDR3 sequence: CASSSWSATNEKLFF. As DNA, the CDR3 is TGTGCCAGCAGCTCGTGGTCTGCAACTAATGAAAAACTGTTTTTT.

This sequence joins TRBV7-6 and TRBJ1-4; D not resolved. This CDR3 has 15 amino acids. V was cut by 4 bases and J by 6 bases, with 15 bases left in between. Germline-derived CDR1 and CDR2 are SGHVS and FNYEAQ. The CDR3 coding sequence is TGTGCCAGCAGCTCGCCGGGAGCGGATGATGAAAAACTGTTTTTT. Its translation is CASSSPGADDEKLFF.

This clonotype was seen once. This chain connects TRBV7-2 to TRBJ1-4; D is unresolved. The germline V and J ends were trimmed by 11 bases and 8 bases, with 21 bases remaining between them. The germline gives CDR1 SGHTA, CDR2 FQGNSA. This CDR3 spans 14 amino acids. In nucleotides, the CDR3 is TGTGCCGGCACCGCTTCCCCACCGAGGGAAAAACTGTTTTTT. Residues: CAGTASPPREKLFF.

The rearrangement links TRBV2 to TRBJ1-2; D uncertain. Germline loops: CDR1 SNHLY, CDR2 FYNNEI. The CDR3 length is 15 residues. V was pared by 5 bases and J by 0 bases, with 13 bases between. In nucleotides, the CDR3 is TGTGCCAGCAGTCCCTCGGGGTTAGCTAACTATGGCTACACCTTC. This translates into CASSPSGLANYGYTF.

This clonotype was counted ten times or more. The chain employs TRBV7-2 and TRBJ2-3, with D perhaps assigned TRBD1 or TRBD2 (5 bases each). This CDR3 region has 15 residues. The germline V gene encodes CDR1 SGHTA and CDR2 FQGNSA. V was shortened by 1 base and J by 1 base, with 9 bases between the two germline ends. The CDR3: CASSLGGERTDTQYF. The CDR3 DNA sequence: TGTGCCAGCAGCTTAGGAGGGGAACGCACAGATACGCAGTATTTT.

The V call is TRBV7-2, the J call TRBJ1-2; weak D call: TRBD1 (6 bases). The CDR3 is 15 amino acids. CDR1 and CDR2 from the germline V gene are SGHTA and FQGNSA. Trimming removed 5 bases at V and 5 bases at J, with 18 bases between. CDR3 bases: TGTGCCAGCAGCCCTGGGTCAGGGGTGGGGTATGGCTACACCTTC. Its protein is CASSPGSGVGYGYTF.

A note on this clonotype: A much larger clone lies one base from this, so it may be a read error. CDR3 in amino acids: CASSPDRNTDTQYF. CDR3 bases: TGTGCCAGCAGCCCGGACAGGAACACAGATACGCAGTATTTT. V and J are TRBV7-3 and TRBJ2-3, with 7 bases identical to TRBD1. J gave up 2 bases and V 5 bases, and 4 bases lay outside the gene matches. CDR1 and CDR2 (germline): SGHTA, FQGTGA. The CDR3 is 14 amino acids.

The CDR3, as DNA: TGTGCCAGCAGTGGGGCCGGGACAAGGGGCTTTTACGAGCAGTACTTC. It is translated as CASSGAGTRGFYEQYF. This rearrangement joins TRBV2 to TRBJ2-7; possibly TRBD1 for D (6 bases). Germline lookup yields CDR1 SNHLY and CDR2 FYNNEI. V gave up 4 bases and J gave up 4 bases, with 20 bases separating them. The CDR3 extends over 16 amino acids.

This clonotype has at least ten counts. This rearrangement joins TRBV7-9 to TRBJ1-5; TRBD1 might be the D (5 bases). V was trimmed by 3 bases and J by 7 bases, leaving 7 bases between them. This CDR3 spans 12 amino acids. Germline CDR1 reads SEHNR; CDR2 reads FQNEAQ (reference sequence). This CDR3 is CASSLGEQPQHF. The CDR3 nucleotides are TGTGCCAGCAGCTTGGGGGAACAGCCCCAGCATTTT.

This clonotype occurred a few times. The genes are TRBV19 and TRBJ1-5, with TRBD1 matching 7 bases. This CDR3 is 14 amino acids long. The V gene end was trimmed by 7 bases and the J gene end by 7 bases; junction bases not matched to a gene: 10. Germline-derived CDR1 and CDR2 are LNHDA and SQIVND (reference sequence). The CDR3 DNA is TGTGCCAGTACCGGACAGGCTATGGGACAGCCCCAGCATTTT. Its translation: CASTGQAMGQPQHF.

The V call is TRBV19, the J call TRBJ1-2; TRBD1 might be the D (6 bases). The CDR3 consists of 13 residues. CDR1 and CDR2 from the germline V gene are LNHDA and SQIVND (reference sequence). Trimming left V 7 bases short and J 9 bases short, with 18 bases between. DNA for the CDR3: TGTGCCAGTACCCCGGACAGACTGACGAGCTACACCTTC. It codes for CASTPDRLTSYTF.

This clonotype was seen ten or more times. The gene calls are TRBV7-2 and TRBJ1-5; 10 bases align to TRBD1. Germline CDR1 is SGHTA and CDR2 is FQGNSA. The V and J ends lost 4 bases and 3 bases, in that order; junction bases with no gene match: 3. This CDR3 has 15 residues. The CDR3 DNA follows: TGTGCCAGCAGCTCGGGACAGGGGCTCAATCAGCCCCAGCATTTT. This gives the protein CASSSGQGLNQPQHF.

The chain recombines TRBV7-2 with TRBJ2-7; unclear D gene. V lost 5 bases to trimming and J lost 0 bases, with 5 bases between them. Germline lookup yields CDR1 SGHTA and CDR2 FQGNSA. The CDR3 contains 12 residues. CDR3 loop: CASSLISYEQYF. For the CDR3, the DNA is TGTGCCAGCAGCCTCATCTCCTACGAGCAGTACTTC.

This clonotype was picked up a small number of times. The rearrangement joins TRBV5-1 to TRBJ1-2; 8 bases map to TRBD1. In germline, CDR1 is SGHRS, CDR2 YFSETQ. The J segment lost 4 bases and the V segment lost 3 bases, leaving 14 bases of the junction unmatched. There are 17 residues in the CDR3. CDR3 sequence reads: CASSSYPDRGDAYGYTF. CDR3 sequence (DNA): TGCGCCAGCAGCTCTTATCCAGACAGGGGTGACGCCTATGGCTACACCTTC.

This clonotype was counted between two and nine times. V and J are TRBV11-2 and TRBJ2-7; the match to TRBD1 covers 9 bases. CDR1 and CDR2 (germline): SGHAT, FQNNGV. V lost 4 bases, J lost 0 bases, and 1 base stayed unmatched. This CDR3 has 14 residues. The CDR3 spells CASSWGQGSYEQYF. The CDR3 DNA follows: TGTGCCAGCAGCTGGGGACAGGGCTCCTACGAGCAGTACTTC. Together with reference TRBV11-2 and TRBJ2-7, the CDR3 gives the full variable domain: EAGVAQSPRYKIIEKRQSVAFWCNPISGHATLYWYQQILGQGPKLLIQFQNNGVVDDSQLPKDRFSAERLKGVDSTLKIQPAKLEDSAVYLCASSWGQGSYEQYFGPGTRLTVT.

This chain links TRBV6-1 with TRBJ1-2; no clear D gene. The CDR3 totals 11 residues. Trimming cost V 8 bases and J 5 bases, with 9 bases left between them. The V gene's germline CDR1 is MNHNS and CDR2 SASEGT. The CDR3 spells CASVSGYGYTF. CDR3 DNA sequence: TGTGCCAGCGTTTCAGGTTATGGCTACACCTTC.

The rearrangement joins TRBV12-5 to TRBJ1-1; D is perhaps TRBD1 (6 bases). Germline CDR1 is LGHNT and CDR2 is FRNRAP. This CDR3 spans 13 amino acids. The V end lost 6 bases, the J end lost 7 bases, and 15 bases lay between the germline ends. CDR3 DNA sequence: TGTGCTAGTGGCCGCCGTACAGGGATTGAAGCTTTCTTT. This encodes CASGRRTGIEAFF.

The chain employs TRBV7-2 and TRBJ2-1, with 14 bases fitting TRBD2. V dropped 4 bases and J dropped 7; count of bases not matched to a gene: 6. CDR1 is SGHTA and CDR2 is FQGNSA in the germline V gene. This CDR3 contains 16 residues. Written as DNA, the CDR3 is TGTGCCAGCAGCTCCCGACTAGCGGGGGGGCCGAATGAGCAGTTCTTC. Protein product: CASSSRLAGGPNEQFF.

This clonotype was recorded a few times. V is TRBV6-2 or TRBV6-3 and J is TRBJ2-7, with TRBD1 identical over 7 bases. V lost 4 bases and J lost 3; bases outside the gene matches: 9. The germline gives CDR1 MNHEY, CDR2 SVGEGT. The CDR3 sequence is 15 residues long. CDR3 sequence (DNA): TGTGCCAGCAGTTCGCACGGGACAGCCAACTACGAGCAGTACTTC. Its translation is CASSSHGTANYEQYF.

This clonotype was recorded a few times. The J gene is TRBJ1-5, the V gene TRBV7-3, with D perhaps TRBD1 (5 bases). The CDR3 consists of 14 residues. V lost 5 bases to trimming and J lost 8 bases, with 16 bases between them. Looked up from germline, CDR1 is SGHTA and CDR2 is FQGTGA. CDR3 region: CASSPTAEGEPQHF. The DNA of the CDR3 is TGTGCCAGCAGCCCGACAGCGGAGGGTGAGCCCCAGCATTTT. The variable domain in full, completed from reference TRBV7-3 and TRBJ1-5, reads GAGVSQTPSNKVTEKGKYVELRCDPISGHTALYWYRQSLGQGPEFLIYFQGTGAADDSGLPNDRFFAVRPEGSVSTLKIQRTERGDSAVYLCASSPTAEGEPQHFGDGTRLSIL.